One sample yielded the 14 T cell receptor beta chains listed below, sequenced in a study of blood T cell repertoires in COVID-19. Assay: immunoSEQ multiplex PCR; the TCRdb copy retains only in-frame clones and omits some. The data contain 300,000 to 400,000 clones, around 89% of them singletons. The source material was peripheral blood. These receptors were taken from a woman in her thirties with COVID-19, enrolled during active disease.

This sequence joins TRBV12-3 or TRBV12-4 and TRBJ2-3, with D possibly being TRBD2 (5 bases). This CDR3 is 13 amino acids long. V was trimmed by 5 bases and J by 5 bases, leaving 11 bases between them. CDR3 in amino acids: CASSRTRGDTQYF. The CDR3 coding sequence is TGTGCCAGCAGTAGAACTAGAGGAGATACGCAGTATTTT.

This chain links TRBV27 with TRBJ1-1, with 8 bases aligning to TRBD1. V gave up 4 bases and J gave up 4 bases; unmatched junction bases: 14. Germline loops: CDR1 MNHEY, CDR2 SMNVEV (reference sequence). This CDR3 is built from 17 residues. The CDR3 DNA follows: TGTGCCAGCAGTTCTCTCAGGGGGCGCGGAGCTAGCACTGAAGCTTTCTTT. Its translation: CASSSLRGRGASTEAFF.

Note on this clone: Other DNA sequences from this sample encode an identical CDR3 as well. The chain links TRBV19 to TRBJ1-4, with D possibly matching TRBD1 (5 bases). The CDR3 contains 14 residues. Per the germline V gene, CDR1 is LNHDA and CDR2 is SQIVND (reference sequence). The V gene lost 1 base and the J gene lost 6 bases, with 9 bases spanning the gap. CDR3 bases: TGTGCCAGTAGTATAGCGGGGGGGGATGAAAAACTGTTTTTT. Translated: CASSIAGGDEKLFF.

The chain recombines TRBV21-1 with TRBJ1-1. TRBV21-1 is given as a pseudogene. The CDR3 loop spans 8 amino acids. In DNA, the CDR3 is TGTGCCAGGTTATCGGCTTTCTTT. It yields the protein CARLSAFF.

This clone was recorded only once. The rearrangement links TRBV19 to TRBJ1-1; the match to TRBD1 covers 8 bases. After removal of 9 bases from V and 5 bases from J, the junction contained 5 bases not matched to a gene. The CDR3 loop spans 12 amino acids. The germline V gene encodes CDR1 LNHDA and CDR2 SQIVND (reference sequence). The CDR3 nucleotides are TGTGCCAGCAAGGACAGGGCGACTGAAGCTTTCTTT. Translated, it gives CASKDRATEAFF.

The chain combines TRBV3-1 (or the pseudogene TRBV3-2) with TRBJ1-2, with a weak D call TRBD1 (5 bases). From germline, CDR1 is LGHDT and CDR2 YNNKEL (reference sequence). The germline V and J ends were trimmed by 4 bases and 6 bases, with 12 bases remaining between them. CDR3 size: 13 residues. CDR3 nucleotides: TGTGCCAGCAGCCTTCCGGGAGGGGATGGCTACACCTTC. It translates to CASSLPGGDGYTF.

The chain has TRBV11-3 and TRBJ2-3, with a tentative D call TRBD2 (6 bases). This CDR3 comprises 17 residues. V lost 5 bases, J lost 5 bases, and 23 bases lay in between. Germline CDR1 and CDR2: SGHNT and YENEEA. Here the CDR3 reads CASSPAIHGEVVDTQYF. As DNA, the CDR3 is TGTGCCAGCAGCCCGGCAATCCACGGGGAGGTGGTAGATACGCAGTATTTT.

The count of this clone is one. This chain joins TRBV9 and TRBJ1-2; possibly TRBD1 for D (6 bases). Germline CDR1 is SGDLS and CDR2 is YYNGEE. V shed 0 bases and J shed 4 bases, with 22 bases lying between them. The CDR3 is 18 amino acids. For the CDR3, the DNA is TGTGCCAGCAGCGTAGCTTCGGGGGGCGGAGGGCGAGCCTATGGCTACACCTTC. This codes for CASSVASGGGGRAYGYTF.

This rearrangement joins TRBV6-1 to TRBJ1-6, with D possibly matching TRBD1 (6 bases). Germline CDR1 is MNHNS and CDR2 is SASEGT. Trimming pared 3 bases from V and 9 bases from J, leaving 18 bases between. The CDR3 has 16 residues. CDR3 amino acids: CASSDGRAGGGSPLHF. In DNA, the CDR3 is TGTGCCAGCAGTGATGGGAGGGCCGGGGGCGGTTCACCCCTCCACTTT.

The J gene is TRBJ1-2, the V gene TRBV7-9; D remains ambiguous. V shed 4 bases and J shed 3 bases, with 12 bases lying between them. The V gene's germline CDR1 is SEHNR and CDR2 FQNEAQ (reference sequence). CDR3 size: 14 residues. As DNA, the CDR3 is TGTGCCAGCAGCTCTCCTAGCCTTTACTATGGCTACACCTTC. This translates into CASSSPSLYYGYTF.

CDR3 loop: CASLRGPGTGELFF. CDR3 sequence (DNA): TGTGCCAGCCTGAGGGGGCCGGGCACCGGGGAGCTGTTTTTT. V usage is TRBV2 and J usage is TRBJ2-2; 7 bases are shared with TRBD1. This CDR3 has 14 residues. Germline lookup yields CDR1 SNHLY and CDR2 FYNNEI. Losses at the gene ends were 8 bases for V and 4 bases for J; bases not matched to a gene: 7.

The rearrangement joins TRBV6-5 to TRBJ2-3; D gene unclear. This CDR3 has 13 amino acids. The V end was cut by 5 bases, the J end by 6 bases, with 12 bases between. Germline-derived CDR1 and CDR2 are MNHEY and SVGAGI. Written as DNA, the CDR3 is TGTGCCAGCAGTCGGCGGCCGCGGGATACGCAGTATTTT. It encodes CASSRRPRDTQYF.

This clone has just one count. The chain combines TRBV4-1 with TRBJ2-1, with D maybe TRBD1 (7 bases). Per the germline V gene, CDR1 is MGHRA and CDR2 is YSYEKL. V lost 4 bases and J lost 7, with 20 bases in between. This CDR3 spans 16 amino acids. CDR3 nucleotide sequence: TGCGCCAGCAGCCGGAACATACAGGGGAGGTTTAATGAGCAGTTCTTC. Residues: CASSRNIQGRFNEQFF.

V gene TRBV2 combines with J gene TRBJ1-2; 9 nucleotides align to TRBD1. Trimming cost V 1 base and J 4 bases; bases outside gene matches: 4. This CDR3 spans 15 amino acids. Germline CDR1 and CDR2: SNHLY and FYNNEI. CDR3 nucleotide sequence: TGTGCCAGCAGTGAAGACAGGGGGCTCATCTATGGCTACACCTTC. Amino acids: CASSEDRGLIYGYTF.